The next 27 T cell receptor beta chains were all read from a single sample in a study of radiotherapy plus CTLA-4 blockade in lung cancer. Clones were sequenced by immunoSEQ multiplex PCR, and TCRdb holds only the in-frame ones, with some missing. In the table there are 90,000 to 130,000 clones, around 84% of which are singletons. The sample consisted of peripheral blood, taken from a patient treated with radiotherapy plus ipilimumab. The receptors were sampled from a human donor with non-small cell lung cancer that progressed on radiotherapy plus ipilimumab. Some clones in this sample may be carry-over from other donors' samples.

V is TRBV28 and J is TRBJ1-6; tentative D call: TRBD1 (5 bases). There are 14 residues in the CDR3. The germline CDR1 and CDR2 sequences are MDHEN and SYDVKM. The V end was cut by 7 bases, the J end by 10 bases, with 17 bases between. DNA for the CDR3: TGTGCCAGCACCGCCGGGACTTCGCTATCACCCCTCCACTTT. This encodes CASTAGTSLSPLHF.

The chain has TRBV5-1 and TRBJ2-3; TRBD2 matches at 9 bases. CDR3 length: 15 residues. Trimming removed 3 bases from V and 2 bases from J; junction bases left unmatched: 4. Germline V lookup: CDR1 SGHRS, CDR2 YFSETQ. The CDR3 sequence is CASSSLAGITDTQYF. The CDR3 nucleotides read TGCGCCAGCAGCTCTCTAGCGGGGATCACAGATACGCAGTATTTT.

This chain joins TRBV7-9 and TRBJ1-1; weak D call: TRBD1 (6 bases). V was trimmed by 1 base and J by 6 bases, leaving 15 bases between them. The germline V gene encodes CDR1 SEHNR and CDR2 FQNEAQ (reference sequence). The CDR3 runs 15 residues. The CDR3 nucleotides read TGTGCCAGCAGCTTAGAGGGGGTTCGGAGCGCTGAAGCTTTCTTT. It specifies CASSLEGVRSAEAFF. The full variable domain, its missing parts supplied by reference TRBV7-9 and TRBJ1-1, is DTGVSQNPRHKITKRGQNVTFRCDPISEHNRLYWYRQTLGQGPEFLTYFQNEAQLEKSRLLSDRFSAERPKGSFSTLEIQRTEQGDSAMYLCASSLEGVRSAEAFFGQGTRLTVV.

The genes are TRBV5-1 and TRBJ2-7, with 9 bases aligning to TRBD1. This CDR3 has 15 residues. CDR1 is SGHRS and CDR2 is YFSETQ in the germline V gene. After removal of 1 base from V and 4 bases from J, the junction contained 6 bases not matched to a gene. The CDR3 here is CASSLQGGQGYEQYF. CDR3 in DNA: TGCGCCAGCAGCTTGCAGGGGGGACAGGGTTACGAGCAGTACTTC. Filled out from reference TRBV5-1 and TRBJ2-7, the complete variable domain reads KAGVTQTPRYLIKTRGQQVTLSCSPISGHRSVSWYQQTPGQGLQFLFEYFSETQRNKGNFPGRFSGRQFSNSRSEMNVSTLELGDSALYLCASSLQGGQGYEQYFGPGTRLTVT.

V usage is TRBV5-6 and J usage is TRBJ2-7; no firm D call. With 5 bases removed from V and 3 bases from J, the gap between germline ends came to 12 bases. The V gene's germline CDR1 is SGHDT and CDR2 YYEEEE. The CDR3 loop spans 13 amino acids. The CDR3 here is CASSTTGHYEQYF. Written as DNA, the CDR3 is TGTGCCAGCAGTACAACGGGCCACTACGAGCAGTACTTC.

This clone was recorded once. The chain recombines TRBV5-1 with TRBJ1-3, with D unclear. V gave up 3 bases and J gave up 4 bases, with 20 bases separating them. The CDR3 is 17 residues long. CDR1 and CDR2 from the germline V gene are SGHRS and YFSETQ. Written as DNA, the CDR3 is TGCGCCAGCAGCTCTGTGGGCCCCAACGTTCCCGGAAACACCATATATTTT. It codes for CASSSVGPNVPGNTIYF. The entire variable domain, with the rest obtained from reference TRBV5-1 and TRBJ1-3, is as follows: KAGVTQTPRYLIKTRGQQVTLSCSPISGHRSVSWYQQTPGQGLQFLFEYFSETQRNKGNFPGRFSGRQFSNSRSEMNVSTLELGDSALYLCASSSVGPNVPGNTIYFGEGSWLTVV.

The V call is TRBV18, the J call TRBJ2-5; D remains ambiguous. CDR1 KGHSH and CDR2 LQKENI come from the germline V gene. This CDR3 has 14 amino acids. V lost 4 bases, J lost 0 bases, and 9 bases lay in between. The CDR3 DNA follows: TGTGCCAGCTCACGATTTGGCAACCAAGAGACCCAGTACTTC. It specifies CASSRFGNQETQYF.

The chain carries TRBV15 and TRBJ1-4, with unresolved D. CDR3 length: 16 amino acids. Germline CDR1 and CDR2: LNHNV and YYDKDF (reference sequence). With 1 base removed from V and 5 bases from J, the gap between germline ends came to 14 bases. The DNA of the CDR3 is TGTGCCACCAGCAGAGGTGCAAACCTTCAAAATGAAAAACTGTTTTTT. Translated, it gives CATSRGANLQNEKLFF. The whole variable domain, remainder taken from reference TRBV15 and TRBJ1-4, is DAMVIQNPRYQVTQFGKPVTLSCSQTLNHNVMYWYQQKSSQAPKLLFHYYDKDFNNEADTPDNFQSRRPNTSFCFLDIRSPGLGDTAMYLCATSRGANLQNEKLFFGSGTQLSVL.

This chain joins TRBV6-6 and TRBJ1-6; D is unclear. Germline CDR1 MNHNY, CDR2 SVGAGI (reference sequence). This CDR3 contains 16 residues. V was shortened by 0 bases and J by 11 bases, with 17 bases between the two germline ends. The chain's CDR3 is CASSYSKVSPYPPLHF. The DNA of the CDR3 is TGTGCCAGCAGTTACTCGAAAGTTTCACCGTATCCACCCCTCCACTTT.

This clone was detected once. CDR3 protein: CASGSSGNFYEQYF. For the CDR3, the DNA is TGTGCTAGCGGTTCTAGCGGGAATTTCTACGAGCAGTACTTC. V is TRBV7-7 and J is TRBJ2-7; 9 positions agree with TRBD2. CDR3 size: 14 residues. The germline CDR1 and CDR2 sequences are SSHAT and FNYEAQ (reference sequence).

V and J are TRBV28 and TRBJ1-6; D is perhaps TRBD1 (5 bases). The length of the CDR3 is 13 residues. With 4 bases removed from V and 14 bases from J, the gap between germline ends came to 15 bases. Germline V gene data show CDR1 as MDHEN and CDR2 as SYDVKM. CDR3 DNA: TGTGCCAGCAGTTCCACCGCGTCCAGGGCCCTCCACTTT. Translation: CASSSTASRALHF.

Turning to this clone: Additional DNA sequences in this sample encode the identical CDR3. The chain is built from TRBV7-9 and TRBJ2-3; the match to TRBD2 covers 9 bases. Germline V gene data show CDR1 as SEHNR and CDR2 as FQNEAQ (reference sequence). V was clipped by 4 bases and J by 3 bases; unmatched bases: 8. The CDR3 consists of 16 residues. CDR3 sequence reads: CASSSRLAGVTDTQYF. CDR3 coding DNA: TGTGCCAGCAGCTCCCGATTAGCGGGGGTTACAGATACGCAGTATTTT.

The V and J genes are TRBV27 and TRBJ2-5, with 7 bases aligning to TRBD1. Germline V gene lookup returns CDR1 MNHEY and CDR2 SMNVEV (reference sequence). The CDR3 has 15 amino acids. With V trimmed by 5 bases and J by 2 bases, 8 bases remained unmatched. CDR3 region: CASSLRQGGQETQYF. The DNA for the CDR3 is TGTGCCAGCAGTCTACGACAGGGTGGACAAGAGACCCAGTACTTC.

This chain joins TRBV14 and TRBJ1-1, with D perhaps matching TRBD1 (6 bases). CDR3 size: 15 residues. V was clipped by 1 base and J by 6 bases, with 15 bases between them. Germline lookup yields CDR1 SGHDN and CDR2 FVKESK. CDR3 in amino acids: CASSQARDMGAEAFF. The CDR3 DNA reads as TGTGCCAGCAGCCAAGCCAGGGACATGGGGGCTGAAGCTTTCTTT.

V and J are TRBV28 and TRBJ1-3; the D is unclear. Germline values: CDR1 MDHEN, CDR2 SYDVKM. With 7 bases removed from V and 6 bases from J, the gap between germline ends came to 13 bases. CDR3 length: 13 amino acids. The CDR3 here is CASTPFSVNTIYF. CDR3 nucleotide sequence: TGTGCCAGCACCCCATTCAGCGTAAACACCATATATTTT.

This clone turned up a few times. V and J are TRBV7-2 and TRBJ1-1; 12 bases fit TRBD1. CDR1 is SGHTA and CDR2 is FQGNSA in the germline V gene. The CDR3 has 16 amino acids. The trim removed 0 bases at V and 5 bases at J, leaving 4 bases unmatched. The CDR3 reads CASSLAWDRGRTEAFF. CDR3 DNA: TGTGCCAGCAGCTTAGCGTGGGACAGGGGGCGGACTGAAGCTTTCTTT.

V gene TRBV29-1 combines with J gene TRBJ2-7; a possible D gene is TRBD2 (7 bases). The CDR3 has 13 residues. V was clipped by 4 bases and J by 0 bases, with 10 bases between them. Germline assignment: CDR1 SQVTM and CDR2 ANQGSEA. The CDR3 DNA sequence: TGCAGCGTTGCCGGGGGGCTCTCCTACGAGCAGTACTTC. It yields the protein CSVAGGLSYEQYF.

CDR3 region: CASSQGAQGNTIYF. The CDR3 nucleotides read TGCGCCAGCAGCCAGGGGGCTCAAGGAAACACCATATATTTT. The chain is built from TRBV4-3 and TRBJ1-3, with D perhaps matching TRBD1 (6 bases). The CDR3 has 14 residues. The V gene's germline CDR1 is LGHNA and CDR2 YSLEER. With 3 bases removed from V and 4 bases from J, the gap between germline ends came to 10 bases.

The chain carries TRBV11-1 and TRBJ2-5, with a possible D match to TRBD1 (7 bases). There are 12 residues in the CDR3. Germline lookup yields CDR1 SGHAT and CDR2 FQDESV (reference sequence). V was trimmed by 5 bases and J by 4 bases, leaving 8 bases between them. CDR3 loop: CASSQGGETQYF. The CDR3 DNA reads TGTGCCAGCAGCCAGGGGGGAGAGACCCAGTACTTC. The full variable domain, with the rest looked up from reference TRBV11-1 and TRBJ2-5, is EAEVAQSPRYKITEKSQAVAFWCDPISGHATLYWYRQILGQGPELLVQFQDESVVDDSQLPKDRFSAERLKGVDSTLKIQPAELGDSAMYLCASSQGGETQYFGPGTRLLVL.

The rearrangement uses TRBV28 and TRBJ2-7; 10 bases are shared with TRBD2. The length of the CDR3 is 17 residues. V was clipped by 1 base and J by 3 bases; unmatched bases: 9. From germline, CDR1 is MDHEN and CDR2 SYDVKM. The DNA for the CDR3 is TGTGCCAGCAGTTTATTGGGAACTAGCGGGGACGGCTACGAGCAGTACTTC. Its translation is CASSLLGTSGDGYEQYF.

The rearrangement joins TRBV4-3 to TRBJ2-7; the D call may be TRBD1 or TRBD2 (5 bases each). Trimming left V 2 bases short and J 4 bases short, with 12 bases between. Germline V CDR1 and CDR2: LGHNA, YSLEER. This CDR3 region has 14 residues. Here the CDR3 reads CASSQWPGAYEQYF. The CDR3 DNA sequence: TGCGCCAGCAGCCAATGGCCCGGGGCTTACGAGCAGTACTTC.

V usage is TRBV7-9 and J usage is TRBJ2-1; possible D gene TRBD2, 6 bases. Germline V gene lookup returns CDR1 SEHNR and CDR2 FQNEAQ (reference sequence). Trimming shortened V by 6 bases and J by 7 bases, and 19 bases separated the two germline ends. CDR3 length: 15 residues. The CDR3 spells CASSSGLPIRNEQFF. The CDR3 coding sequence is TGTGCCAGCAGTTCTGGACTACCGATCAGAAATGAGCAGTTCTTC.

The chain links TRBV5-6 to TRBJ1-3; D remains unclear. CDR3 length equals 15 residues. CDR1 and CDR2 from the germline V gene are SGHDT and YYEEEE. The V end lost 2 bases, the J end lost 0 bases, and 9 bases lay between the germline ends. CDR3 protein: CASSLGGLSGNTIYF. CDR3 bases: TGTGCCAGCAGCTTAGGAGGGCTCTCTGGAAACACCATATATTTT.

This sequence joins TRBV4-1 and TRBJ1-5; D remains ambiguous. Germline V gene lookup returns CDR1 MGHRA and CDR2 YSYEKL. The CDR3 is 17 residues long. Between the trimmed V and J ends, which lost 3 bases and 5 bases, there was a span of 20 bases. The CDR3 nucleotides are TGCGCCAGCAGCCATATCAAGGTCCCAGGTGAAGATCAGCCCCAGCATTTT. It is translated as CASSHIKVPGEDQPQHF.

The V and J genes are TRBV7-9 and TRBJ1-1; unclear D gene. The CDR3 has 12 residues. CDR1 is SEHNR, CDR2 FQNEAQ, per germline (reference sequence). Trimming removed 6 bases at V and 5 bases at J, with 10 bases between. CDR3: CASRFGPTEAFF. CDR3 nucleotide sequence: TGTGCCAGCAGGTTTGGCCCGACTGAAGCTTTCTTT.

The chain links TRBV19 to TRBJ1-5; no clear D gene. This CDR3 has 13 residues. V shed 1 base and J shed 4 bases, with 5 bases lying between them. Germline CDR1 reads LNHDA; CDR2 reads SQIVND (reference sequence). This CDR3 reads CASSIGGNQPQHF. The CDR3 DNA reads TGTGCCAGTAGTATAGGAGGGAATCAGCCCCAGCATTTT.

V gene TRBV5-6 combines with J gene TRBJ2-5; D ambiguous. CDR3 length: 16 amino acids. V gave up 0 bases and J gave up 1 base, with 13 bases separating them. Per germline, CDR1 SGHDT and CDR2 YYEEEE. CDR3 in amino acids: CASSLALGLIQETQYF. The CDR3 DNA reads TGTGCCAGCAGCTTGGCCCTAGGCCTGATCCAAGAGACCCAGTACTTC.